This T cell receptor (beta chain) is from a study of blood T cell repertoires in COVID-19. Data came from immunoSEQ multiplex PCR; TCRdb stores just in-frame clones and leaves some out. The data contain just over 70,000 clones, about 80% of them singletons. This clone was seen just once. The CDR3 is made up of 14 amino acids. Germline V gene sequence: CDR1 SGHNT, CDR2 YENEEA. The V and J ends lost 2 bases and 4 bases respectively, with 11 bases between them. This receptor was identified in a man in his 70s who had recovered from COVID-19. Sequencing used peripheral blood. The chain joins TRBV11-3 to TRBJ1-1; maybe TRBD1 (6 bases). CDR3 residues: CASSLRGGPTEAFF. DNA for the CDR3: TGTGCCAGCAGCTTAAGGGGGGGGCCCACTGAAGCTTTCTTT.